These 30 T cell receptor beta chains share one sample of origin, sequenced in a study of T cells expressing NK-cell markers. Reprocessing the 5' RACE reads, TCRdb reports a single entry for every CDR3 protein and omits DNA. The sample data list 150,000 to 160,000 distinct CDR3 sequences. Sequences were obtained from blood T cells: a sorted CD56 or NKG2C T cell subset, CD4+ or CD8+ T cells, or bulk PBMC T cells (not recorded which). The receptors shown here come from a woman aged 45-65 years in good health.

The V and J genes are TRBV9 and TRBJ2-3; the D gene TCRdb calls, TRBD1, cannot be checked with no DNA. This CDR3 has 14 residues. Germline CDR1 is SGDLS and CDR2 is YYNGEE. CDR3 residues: CASSDRDTTDTQYF. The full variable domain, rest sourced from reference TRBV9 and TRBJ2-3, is DSGVTQTPKHLITATGQRVTLRCSPRSGDLSVYWYQQSLDQGLQFLIQYYNGEERAKGNILERFSAQQFPDLHSELNLSSLELGDSALYFCASSDRDTTDTQYFGPGTRLTVL.

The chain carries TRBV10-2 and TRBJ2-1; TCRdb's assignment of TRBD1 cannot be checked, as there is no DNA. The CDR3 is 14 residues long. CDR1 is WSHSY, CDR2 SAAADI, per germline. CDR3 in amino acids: CASSESIPGNEQFF.

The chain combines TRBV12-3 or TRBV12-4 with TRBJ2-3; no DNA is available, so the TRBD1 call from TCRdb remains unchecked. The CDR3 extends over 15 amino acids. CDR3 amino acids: CASRRDTSLVDTQYF.

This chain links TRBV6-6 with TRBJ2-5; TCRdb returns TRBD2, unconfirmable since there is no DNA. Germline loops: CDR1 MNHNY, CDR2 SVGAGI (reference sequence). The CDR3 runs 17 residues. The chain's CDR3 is CASSPLGTSLLLETQYF.

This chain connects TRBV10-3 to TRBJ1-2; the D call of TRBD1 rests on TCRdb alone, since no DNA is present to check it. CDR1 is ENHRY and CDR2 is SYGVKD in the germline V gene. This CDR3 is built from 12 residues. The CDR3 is CAISVDRDGYTF.

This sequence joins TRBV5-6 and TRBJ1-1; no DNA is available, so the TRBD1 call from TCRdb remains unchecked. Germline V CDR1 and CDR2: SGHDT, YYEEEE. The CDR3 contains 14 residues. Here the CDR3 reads CASSRSPSGAEAFF.

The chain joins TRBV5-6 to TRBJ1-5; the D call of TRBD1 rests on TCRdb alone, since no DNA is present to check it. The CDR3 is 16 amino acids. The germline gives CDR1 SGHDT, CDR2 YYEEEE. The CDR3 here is CASSLGTGRGNQPQHF.

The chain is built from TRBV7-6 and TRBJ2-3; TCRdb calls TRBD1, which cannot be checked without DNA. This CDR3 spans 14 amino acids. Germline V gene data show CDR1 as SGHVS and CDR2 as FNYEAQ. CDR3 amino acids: CASSFEGEVDTQYF.

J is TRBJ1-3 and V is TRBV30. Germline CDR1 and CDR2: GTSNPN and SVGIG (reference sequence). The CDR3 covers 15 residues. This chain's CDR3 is CAWSAAANSGNTIYF. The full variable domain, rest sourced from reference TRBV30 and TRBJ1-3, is SQTIHQWPATLVQPVGSPLSLECTVEGTSNPNLYWYRQAAGRGLQLLFYSVGIGQISSEVPQNLSASRPQDRQFILSSKKLLLSDSGFYLCAWSAAANSGNTIYFGEGSWLTVV.

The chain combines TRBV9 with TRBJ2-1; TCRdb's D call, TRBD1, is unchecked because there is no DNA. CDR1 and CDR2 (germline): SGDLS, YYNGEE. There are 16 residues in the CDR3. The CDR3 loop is CASSVKALGGGDEQFF.

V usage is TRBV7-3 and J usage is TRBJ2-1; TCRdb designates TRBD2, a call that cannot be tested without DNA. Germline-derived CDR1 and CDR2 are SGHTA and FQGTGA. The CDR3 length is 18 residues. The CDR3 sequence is CASSSGTSLKSSYNEQFF.

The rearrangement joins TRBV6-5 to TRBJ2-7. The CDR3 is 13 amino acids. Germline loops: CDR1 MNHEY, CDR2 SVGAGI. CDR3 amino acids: CASSYSTLREQYF.

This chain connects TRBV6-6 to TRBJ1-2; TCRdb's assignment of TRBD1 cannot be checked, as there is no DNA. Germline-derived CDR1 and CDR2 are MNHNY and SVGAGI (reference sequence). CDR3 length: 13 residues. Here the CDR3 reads CASSHGGAKGYTF.

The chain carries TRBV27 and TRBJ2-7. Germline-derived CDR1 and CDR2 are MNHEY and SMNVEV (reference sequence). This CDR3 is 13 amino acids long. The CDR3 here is CASSGGGSYEQYF.

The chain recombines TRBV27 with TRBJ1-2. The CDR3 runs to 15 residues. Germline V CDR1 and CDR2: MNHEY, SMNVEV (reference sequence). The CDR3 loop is CASSVLIGEGYGYTF.

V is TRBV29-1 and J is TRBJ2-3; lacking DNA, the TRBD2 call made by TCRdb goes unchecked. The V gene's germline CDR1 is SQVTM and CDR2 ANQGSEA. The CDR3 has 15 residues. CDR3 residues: CSVDPSGRYTDTQYF.

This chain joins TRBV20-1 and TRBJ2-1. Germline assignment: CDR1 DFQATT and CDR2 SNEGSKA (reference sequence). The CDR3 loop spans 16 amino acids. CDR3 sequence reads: CSASNLAAELKNEQFF.

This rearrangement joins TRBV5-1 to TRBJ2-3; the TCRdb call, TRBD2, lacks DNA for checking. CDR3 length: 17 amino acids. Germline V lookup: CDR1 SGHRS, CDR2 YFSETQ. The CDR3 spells CASREAPGLHPMNTQYF.

The CDR3 reads CASSLALQVQPADTQYF. The V and J genes are TRBV5-1 and TRBJ2-3; checking the TCRdb D call of TRBD1 is not possible without DNA. In germline, CDR1 is SGHRS, CDR2 YFSETQ. The CDR3 runs 17 residues.

CDR3 residues: CASSLIRPGRTNTGELFF. The chain combines TRBV7-9 with TRBJ2-2; TCRdb returns TRBD2, unconfirmable since there is no DNA. The CDR3 has 18 amino acids. From germline, CDR1 is SEHNR and CDR2 FQNEAQ (reference sequence).

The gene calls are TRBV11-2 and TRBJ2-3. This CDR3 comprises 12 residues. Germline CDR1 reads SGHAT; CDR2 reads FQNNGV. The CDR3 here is CASSLGRDTQYF.

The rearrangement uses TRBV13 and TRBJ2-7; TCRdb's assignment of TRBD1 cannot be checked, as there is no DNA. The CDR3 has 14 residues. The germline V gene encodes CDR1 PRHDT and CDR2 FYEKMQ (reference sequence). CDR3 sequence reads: CASSLRGSSDEQYF.

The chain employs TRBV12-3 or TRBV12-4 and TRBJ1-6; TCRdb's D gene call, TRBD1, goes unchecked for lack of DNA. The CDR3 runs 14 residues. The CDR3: CASSLRQGNSPLHF.

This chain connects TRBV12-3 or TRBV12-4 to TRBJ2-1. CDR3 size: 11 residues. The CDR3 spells CASSLSGSEFF.

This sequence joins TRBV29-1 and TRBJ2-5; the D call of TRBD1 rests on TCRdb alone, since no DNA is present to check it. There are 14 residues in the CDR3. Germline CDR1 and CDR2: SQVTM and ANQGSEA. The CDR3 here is CSVLDRVGQETQYF.

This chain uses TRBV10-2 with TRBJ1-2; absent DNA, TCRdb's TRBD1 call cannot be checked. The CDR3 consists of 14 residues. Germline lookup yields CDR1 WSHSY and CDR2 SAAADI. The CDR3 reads CASRPGQGGYGYTF.

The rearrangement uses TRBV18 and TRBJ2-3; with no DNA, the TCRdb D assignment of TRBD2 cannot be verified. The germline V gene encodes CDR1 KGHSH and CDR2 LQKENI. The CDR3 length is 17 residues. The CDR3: CASSPFGLAATTDTQYF.

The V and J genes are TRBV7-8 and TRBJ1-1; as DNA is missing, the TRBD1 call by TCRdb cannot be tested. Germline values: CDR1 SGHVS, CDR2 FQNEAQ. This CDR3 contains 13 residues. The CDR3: CASSRQPNTEAFF.

The CDR3 region is CASSSLRAATGELFF. The chain links TRBV7-9 to TRBJ2-2; TCRdb gives TRBD2 as the D gene, but with no DNA this cannot be confirmed. CDR1 and CDR2 from the germline V gene are SEHNR and FQNEAQ (reference sequence). This CDR3 has 15 residues. Together with reference TRBV7-9 and TRBJ2-2, the CDR3 gives the full variable domain: DTGVSQNPRHKITKRGQNVTFRCDPISEHNRLYWYRQTLGQGPEFLTYFQNEAQLEKSRLLSDRFSAERPKGSFSTLEIQRTEQGDSAMYLCASSSLRAATGELFFGEGSRLTVL.

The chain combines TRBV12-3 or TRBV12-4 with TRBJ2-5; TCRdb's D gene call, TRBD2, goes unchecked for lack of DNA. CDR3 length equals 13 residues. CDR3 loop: CASTVAGEETQYF.